Sequencing of this T cell receptor beta chain was carried out in a study of shared clonotypes between healthy human individuals. In the study overall: Donors had three CD4 naive, three CD4 memory, two CD8 naive and one CD8 memory plate apiece.

This clone was detected only once. Its antigen is as yet unknown. The germline V gene has CDR1 SGHTA and CDR2 FQGNSA. This CDR3 contains 17 residues. V lost 5 bases to trimming and J lost 4 bases, with 22 bases between them. Repertoires were generated with immunoSEQ multiplex PCR, while TCRdb's copy carries only in-frame clones and drops some. The repertoire holds roughly 400,000 clones, with roughly 96% as singletons. Whole-study findings and limits: Generation of non-shared clonotypes was less probable than generation of clonotypes shared by all four donors. Naive subsets generally had larger estimated richness than memory subsets.

Donors were Caucasian adults residing in Nashville, Tennessee, USA. Sequenced input: memory CD8+ T cells sorted from blood. Subset reported: CD45RO+ cells pooled with CCR7-negative TemRA cells. This TCR derives from a young man in good health. V is TRBV7-2 and J is TRBJ2-3; perhaps TRBD2 as D (7 bases). The CDR3 loop is CASSLGPGGGGADTQYF. Written as DNA, the CDR3 is TGTGCCAGCAGCCTTGGACCCGGAGGAGGGGGGGCAGATACGCAGTATTTT.